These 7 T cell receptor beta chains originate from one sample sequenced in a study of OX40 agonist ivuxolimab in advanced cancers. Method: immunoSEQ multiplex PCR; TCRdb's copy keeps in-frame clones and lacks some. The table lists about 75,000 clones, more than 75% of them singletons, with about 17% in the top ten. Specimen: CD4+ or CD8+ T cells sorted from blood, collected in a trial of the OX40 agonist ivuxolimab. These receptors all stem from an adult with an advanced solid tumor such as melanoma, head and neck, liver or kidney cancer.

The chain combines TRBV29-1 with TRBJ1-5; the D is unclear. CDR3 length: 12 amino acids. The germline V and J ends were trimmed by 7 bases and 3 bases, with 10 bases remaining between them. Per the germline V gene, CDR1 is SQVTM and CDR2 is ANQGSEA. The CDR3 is CSARWDNQPQHF. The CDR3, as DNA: TGCAGCGCCAGGTGGGACAATCAGCCCCAGCATTTT.

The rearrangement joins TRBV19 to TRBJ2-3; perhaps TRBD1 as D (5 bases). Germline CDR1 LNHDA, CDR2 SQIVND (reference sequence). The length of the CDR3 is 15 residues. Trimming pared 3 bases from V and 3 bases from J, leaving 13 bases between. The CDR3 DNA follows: TGTGCCAGTAGTATTAGGGGAACCCTTACAGATACGCAGTATTTT. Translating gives CASSIRGTLTDTQYF.

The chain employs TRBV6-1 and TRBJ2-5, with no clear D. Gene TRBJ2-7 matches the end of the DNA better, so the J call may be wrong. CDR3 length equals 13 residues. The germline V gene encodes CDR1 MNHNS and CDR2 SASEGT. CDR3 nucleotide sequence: TGTGCCAGCCAATACGGGCCACCCTACGAGCAGTACTTC. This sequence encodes CASQYGPPYEQYF.

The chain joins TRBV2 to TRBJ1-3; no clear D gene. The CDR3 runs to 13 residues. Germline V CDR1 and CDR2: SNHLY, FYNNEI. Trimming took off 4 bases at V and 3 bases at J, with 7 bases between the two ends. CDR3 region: CASSGRIGNTIYF. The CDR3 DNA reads TGTGCCAGCAGTGGACGAATTGGAAACACCATATATTTT.

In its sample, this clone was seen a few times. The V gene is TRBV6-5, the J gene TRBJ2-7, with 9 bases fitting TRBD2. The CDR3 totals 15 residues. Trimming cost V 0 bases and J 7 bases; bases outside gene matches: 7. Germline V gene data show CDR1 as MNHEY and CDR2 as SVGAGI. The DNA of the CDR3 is TGTGCCAGCAGTTACTCAGGTAGCGGGAGAGATGAGCAGTACTTC. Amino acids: CASSYSGSGRDEQYF.

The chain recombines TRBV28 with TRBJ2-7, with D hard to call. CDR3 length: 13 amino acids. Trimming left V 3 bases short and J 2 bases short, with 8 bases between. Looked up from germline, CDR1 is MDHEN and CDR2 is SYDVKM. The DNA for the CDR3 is TGTGCCAGCAGTTTGATCCAAACCTACGAGCAGTACTTC. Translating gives CASSLIQTYEQYF.

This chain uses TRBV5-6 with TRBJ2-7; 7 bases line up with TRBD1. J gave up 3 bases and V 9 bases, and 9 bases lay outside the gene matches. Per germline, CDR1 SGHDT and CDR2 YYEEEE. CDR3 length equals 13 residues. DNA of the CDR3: TGTGCCACCTTCAGACAGGGATTCTACGAGCAGTACTTC. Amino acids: CATFRQGFYEQYF.